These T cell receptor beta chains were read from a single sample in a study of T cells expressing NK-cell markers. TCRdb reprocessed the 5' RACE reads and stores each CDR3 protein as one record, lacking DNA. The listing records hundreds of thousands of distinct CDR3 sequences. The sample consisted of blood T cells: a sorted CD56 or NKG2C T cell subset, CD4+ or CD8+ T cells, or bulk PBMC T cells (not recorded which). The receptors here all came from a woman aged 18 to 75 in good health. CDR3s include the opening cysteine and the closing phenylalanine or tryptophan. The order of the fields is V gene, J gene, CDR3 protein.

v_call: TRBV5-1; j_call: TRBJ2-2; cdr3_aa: CASSFRAGTGELFF
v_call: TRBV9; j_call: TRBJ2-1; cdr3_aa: CASSGPRGYEQFF
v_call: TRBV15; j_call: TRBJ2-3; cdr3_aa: CATSTWRQEGTDTQYF
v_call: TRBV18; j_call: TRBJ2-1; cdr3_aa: CASSPQGIAGEQFF
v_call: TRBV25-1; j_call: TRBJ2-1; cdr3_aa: CASSPESIGEQFF
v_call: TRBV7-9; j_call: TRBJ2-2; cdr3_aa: CASSSEPTVTNTGELFF
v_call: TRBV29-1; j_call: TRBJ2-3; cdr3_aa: CSVAQGASTDTQYF
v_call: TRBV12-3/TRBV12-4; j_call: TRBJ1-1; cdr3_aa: CASRARQGGTEAFF
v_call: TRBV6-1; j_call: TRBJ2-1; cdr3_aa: CASATDNEQFF
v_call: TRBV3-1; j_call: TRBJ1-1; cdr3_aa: CASSQDSGAFEAFF
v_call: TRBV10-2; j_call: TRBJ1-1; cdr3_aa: CASLSVRTEAFF
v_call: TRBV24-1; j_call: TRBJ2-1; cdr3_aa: CATSDSGGSHYNEQFF
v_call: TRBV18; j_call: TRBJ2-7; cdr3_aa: CASSQPGVYEQYF
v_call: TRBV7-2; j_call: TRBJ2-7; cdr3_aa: CASSLAHRSEQYF
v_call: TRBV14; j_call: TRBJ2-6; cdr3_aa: CASSSHRGGANVLTF
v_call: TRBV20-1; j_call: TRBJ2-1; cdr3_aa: CSARVASGDKTYNEQFF
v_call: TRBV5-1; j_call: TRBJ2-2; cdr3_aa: CASSLFTDGELFF
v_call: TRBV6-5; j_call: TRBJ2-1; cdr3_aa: CASRSYNEQFF
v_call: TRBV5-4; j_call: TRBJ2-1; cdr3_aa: CASSFGPGGRGNEQFF
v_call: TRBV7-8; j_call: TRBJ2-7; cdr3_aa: CASSRREGSSYEQYF
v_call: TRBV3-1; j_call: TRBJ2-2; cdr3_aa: CASRDGHNTGELFF
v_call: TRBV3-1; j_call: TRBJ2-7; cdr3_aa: CASSQGVGEQYF
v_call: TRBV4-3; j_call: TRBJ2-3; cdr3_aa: CASSQDAPGGAQYF
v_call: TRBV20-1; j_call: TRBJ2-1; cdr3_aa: CSATAGALLSSYNEQFF
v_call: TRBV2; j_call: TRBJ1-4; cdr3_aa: CASGRDEKLFF
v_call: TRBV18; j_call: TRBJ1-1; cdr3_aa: CASSPLRGQSDTEAFF
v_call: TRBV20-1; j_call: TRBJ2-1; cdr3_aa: CSAIPASGKYNEQFF
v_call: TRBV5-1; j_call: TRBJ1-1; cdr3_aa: CASSFGTGERGAFF
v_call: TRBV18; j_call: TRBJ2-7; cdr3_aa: CASSPGYSSYEQYF